Listed below are T cell receptor beta chains from one sample, sequenced in a study of CD8+ T cells in alopecia areata. Clones were read by immunoSEQ multiplex PCR, and TCRdb kept only the in-frame ones, dropping some. The sample holds about 140,000 clones, about four fifths seen once. The sample consisted of CD8+ T cells sorted from blood, taken at week 4, from a patient treated with tofacitinib. All receptors derive from a human donor with alopecia areata. The CDR3 runs from the conserved cysteine through the conserved F or W. The D gene is left open where the match is weak. The size field is filled for only some rows; it gives once, few, many or a size class.

d_call,j_call,cdr3_length,v_call,clone_size,cdr3_nt,cdr3_aa
-,TRBJ2-3,11,TRBV7-8,once,TGTGCCAGCATGTTGGGAGGTTCGCAGTATTTT,CASMLGGSQYF
TRBD1,TRBJ1-1,13,TRBV14,-,TGTGCCAGCAGCCAGACAGGGGGCACTGAAGCTTTCTTT,CASSQTGGTEAFF
-,TRBJ2-7,13,TRBV9,-,TGTGCCAGCAGCGCAGAGAGGGGCTACGAGCAGTACTTC,CASSAERGYEQYF
TRBD1,TRBJ2-3,14,TRBV5-1,-,TGCGCCAGCAGCTTTTTCCCAGGGGGTGATACGCAGTATTTT,CASSFFPGGDTQYF
-,TRBJ2-7,11,TRBV6-6,-,TGTGCCAGCAGTTCGGTGGGCGAGCAGTACTTC,CASSSVGEQYF
-,TRBJ1-1,12,TRBV7-9,-,TGTGCCAGCAGGGGGCAAGGCACTGAAGCTTTCTTT,CASRGQGTEAFF
-,TRBJ2-3,13,TRBV5-6,-,TGTGCCAGCAGCCCCGGTAGTACAGATACGCAGTATTTT,CASSPGSTDTQYF
-,TRBJ1-1,12,TRBV5-1,-,TGCGCCAGCAGCGGGGGGAACCCTGAAGCTTTCTTT,CASSGGNPEAFF
-,TRBJ2-5,12,TRBV18,-,TGTGCCAGCTCACCATTCGGGGAGACCCAGTACTTC,CASSPFGETQYF
-,TRBJ1-2,13,TRBV27,-,TGTGCCAGCAAAAATAGCAGGGGTTATGGCTACACCTTC,CASKNSRGYGYTF
-,TRBJ2-7,14,TRBV6-5,-,TGTGCCAGCAGTTCAAGACCGGACGGCTACGAGCAGTACTTC,CASSSRPDGYEQYF
TRBD1,TRBJ1-4,14,TRBV9,-,TGTGCCAGCAGCGTTTACTGGACAGGTCCTGAACTGTTTTTT,CASSVYWTGPELFF
-,TRBJ2-5,12,TRBV30,once,TGTGCCTGGAGTCTACAGCAAGAGACCCAGTACTTC,CAWSLQQETQYF
-,TRBJ1-1,12,TRBV29-1,-,TGCAGCGTCCGAACAGGGAACACTGAAGCTTTCTTT,CSVRTGNTEAFF
-,TRBJ2-1,12,TRBV7-9,once,TGTGCCATCTTACTCTCGGTGGGGCGCCGGTTCTTC,CAILLSVGRRFF
TRBD1,TRBJ2-2,16,TRBV6-5,-,TGTGCCAGCAGTTACTCAACAGGGGCGGGCACCGGGGAGCTGTTTTTT,CASSYSTGAGTGELFF
TRBD1,TRBJ2-3,14,TRBV6-1,-,TGTGCCAGCGGACAGGGCTGGGGAACAGATACGCAGTATTTT,CASGQGWGTDTQYF